A selection of T cell receptor beta chains follows, all from one sample in a study of CD8 T cells in ankylosing spondylitis. TCRdb passed the 5' RACE reads through MiXCR, listing each CDR3 protein once. This repertoire shows 750,000 to 850,000 distinct CDR3 sequences, 10% to 15% found once; its top ten account for around 0.51%. Sequencing was carried out using blood, either unsorted or a sorted T cell fraction (not recorded which). These receptor sequences come from a male donor with ankylosing spondylitis. Each CDR3 is given without its conserved first and last residue. A D gene is named only where the DNA matches it firmly.

TRBD1	TRBV6-2/TRBV6-3	ASSYGGGRGLLLSNQPQH
-	TRBV10-3	AIAQWAGVSTGELF
TRBD1	TRBV4-2	ASSQHRGDQPQH
-	TRBV7-2	ASSLGADLYEQY
TRBD1	TRBV29-1	SVLTGGDEQF
TRBD1	TRBV27	ASGFGQGALEQY
-	TRBV28	ASSFESFSDTQY
-	TRBV5-1	ASSRQEVGEKLF
-	TRBV18	ASSRRERVNTEAF
-	TRBV29-1	SGGGSDEAF